This entry lists 9 T cell receptor beta chains sequenced from one sample in a study of blood T cells in healthy people across ages. A sample-barcoded 5' primer and a J-beta primer mix were used in a second PCR of roughly 7 to 11 cycles. MiXCR was run by TCRdb on the 5' RACE reads, yielding one entry per CDR3 protein. The sample yields over a million distinct CDR3 sequences, 42% seen once. Sequencing was carried out using blood. These receptors came from a woman under 30 in good health.

V gene TRBV7-9 combines with J gene TRBJ2-3; D gene uncertain. From germline, CDR1 is SEHNR and CDR2 FQNEAQ (reference sequence). The CDR3 sequence is 14 residues long. V was cut by 2 bases and J by 3 bases, with 9 bases left in between. In DNA, the CDR3 is TGTGCCAGCAGCTTATCTTATGGAACAGATACGCAGTATTTT. Translation: CASSLSYGTDTQYF.

The chain couples TRBV6-1 to TRBJ2-1, with 12 bases lining up with TRBD1. This CDR3 is 15 amino acids long. V was clipped by 7 bases and J by 7 bases; unmatched bases: 8. Germline values: CDR1 MNHNS, CDR2 SASEGT. The CDR3 bases are TGTGCCAGCATCGAATGGGGACAGGGGGCGAATGAGCAGTTCTTC. Its protein product is CASIEWGQGANEQFF.

The V and J genes are TRBV7-9 and TRBJ1-2; 7 nucleotides align to TRBD1. The CDR3 totals 13 residues. J lost 6 bases, V lost 6 bases, and 7 bases had no gene match. Germline V lookup: CDR1 SEHNR, CDR2 FQNEAQ (reference sequence). CDR3 sequence: CASREGQSDGYTF. For the CDR3, the DNA is TGTGCCAGCAGAGAGGGACAGTCTGATGGCTACACCTTC. Combining the CDR3 with reference TRBV7-9 and TRBJ1-2 gives the whole variable domain DTGVSQNPRHKITKRGQNVTFRCDPISEHNRLYWYRQTLGQGPEFLTYFQNEAQLEKSRLLSDRFSAERPKGSFSTLEIQRTEQGDSAMYLCASREGQSDGYTFGSGTRLTVV.

There are a few counts of this clonotype. V gene TRBV5-1 combines with J gene TRBJ2-7; 7 positions agree with TRBD2. The trim removed 3 bases at V and 3 bases at J, leaving 12 bases unmatched. The CDR3 length is 16 residues. The germline gives CDR1 SGHRS, CDR2 YFSETQ. CDR3 region: CASSWAELGDYYEQYF. The CDR3 DNA follows: TGCGCCAGCAGCTGGGCTGAACTAGGGGACTACTACGAGCAGTACTTC.

V is TRBV20-1 and J is TRBJ2-7; D might be TRBD2 (5 bases). CDR3 length: 14 residues. Per germline, CDR1 DFQATT and CDR2 SNEGSKA (reference sequence). V was shortened by 4 bases and J by 6 bases, with 19 bases between the two germline ends. The CDR3 sequence is CSATFEGRPVEQYF. Here the CDR3 DNA reads TGCAGTGCTACCTTCGAGGGCCGCCCAGTCGAGCAGTACTTC.

This clonotype came up a few times. The chain has TRBV27 and TRBJ2-7; D is unresolved. V was shortened by 5 bases and J by 2 bases, with 10 bases between the two germline ends. The V gene's germline CDR1 is MNHEY and CDR2 SMNVEV (reference sequence). There are 13 residues in the CDR3. The CDR3 protein is CASSPSWAYEQYF. In nucleotides, the CDR3 is TGTGCCAGCAGTCCCTCCTGGGCCTACGAGCAGTACTTC.

This sequence joins TRBV20-1 and TRBJ2-3; 9 bases line up with TRBD2. The CDR3 loop spans 13 amino acids. Germline loops: CDR1 DFQATT, CDR2 SNEGSKA (reference sequence). The ends lost 6 bases at V and 6 bases at J; junction bases unmatched: 7. The CDR3 bases are TGCAGTGCGAATAGCGGGAGATCCGATACGCAGTATTTT. Translation gives CSANSGRSDTQYF.

The chain employs TRBV4-1 and TRBJ1-6, with D possibly TRBD1 on 6 matching bases. CDR3 length: 17 amino acids. Per germline, CDR1 MGHRA and CDR2 YSYEKL. The ends were cut back, 3 bases at V and 7 bases at J, with 19 bases in the middle. CDR3 nucleotides: TGCGCCAGCAGCCAGGCAACAGGGCTATCTGGGAATTCACCCCTCCACTTT. Protein product: CASSQATGLSGNSPLHF.

In this sample, this clonotype turned up a few times. This chain uses TRBV3-1 with TRBJ2-3; D ambiguous. The germline CDR1 and CDR2 sequences are LGHDT and YNNKEL (reference sequence). The CDR3 contains 14 residues. V lost 0 bases to trimming and J lost 1 base, with 5 bases between them. The chain's CDR3 is CASSQEKGTDTQYF. CDR3 nucleotide sequence: TGTGCCAGCAGCCAAGAGAAGGGCACAGATACGCAGTATTTT.